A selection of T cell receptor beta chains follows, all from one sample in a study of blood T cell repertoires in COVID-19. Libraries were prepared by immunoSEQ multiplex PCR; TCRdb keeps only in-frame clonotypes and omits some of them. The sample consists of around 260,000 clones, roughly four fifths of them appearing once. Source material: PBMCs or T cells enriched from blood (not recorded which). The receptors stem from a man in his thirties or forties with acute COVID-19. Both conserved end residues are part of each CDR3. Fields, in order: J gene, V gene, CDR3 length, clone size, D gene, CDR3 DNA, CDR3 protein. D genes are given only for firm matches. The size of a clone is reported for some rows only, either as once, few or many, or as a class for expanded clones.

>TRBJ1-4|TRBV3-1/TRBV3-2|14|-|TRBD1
TGTGCCAGCAGCCGGACAGGGGGCTTTGAAAAACTGTTTTTT
CASSRTGGFEKLFF
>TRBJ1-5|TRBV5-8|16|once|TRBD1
TGTGCCAGCAGTTTTGTTCTTGGACAGGGCGGTCAGCCCCAGCATTTT
CASSFVLGQGGQPQHF
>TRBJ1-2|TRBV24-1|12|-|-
TGTGCCACCAGTGATTCTTTATATGGCTACACCTTC
CATSDSLYGYTF
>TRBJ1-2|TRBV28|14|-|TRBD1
TGTGCCAGCAGCCTTCCAGGGGGCGACTATGGCTACACCTTC
CASSLPGGDYGYTF
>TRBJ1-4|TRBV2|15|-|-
TGTGCCAGCAGCCTCTATGTAAGGCAGGGAGGAAAACTGTTTTTT
CASSLYVRQGGKLFF
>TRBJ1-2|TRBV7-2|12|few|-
TGTGCCAGCAGCTTTTTGGCCTATGGCTACACCTTC
CASSFLAYGYTF
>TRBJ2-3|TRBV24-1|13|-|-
TGTGCCACCAGTACGGGAGGCACAGATACGCAGTATTTT
CATSTGGTDTQYF
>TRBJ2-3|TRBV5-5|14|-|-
TGTGCCAGCAGCTTCGGCCAGGGGTTGGATACGCAGTATTTT
CASSFGQGLDTQYF
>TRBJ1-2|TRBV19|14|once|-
TGTGCCAGTAGTATAGAGCCGAGAAACTATGGCTACACCTTC
CASSIEPRNYGYTF
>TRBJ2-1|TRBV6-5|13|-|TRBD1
TGTGCCAGCATTACACAGGGGTACCATGAGCAGTTCTTC
CASITQGYHEQFF
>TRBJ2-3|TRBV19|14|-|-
TGTGCCACTAGACGGACTACGAGCACAGATACGCAGTATTTT
CATRRTTSTDTQYF
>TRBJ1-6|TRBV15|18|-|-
TGTGCCACCAGCAGAGATCCCCTCGAAGAAGGGTGGAGGGTACCCCTCCACTTT
CATSRDPLEEGWRVPLHF
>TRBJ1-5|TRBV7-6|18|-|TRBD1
TGTGCCAGCAGCTTAGTGCCCCCGGGACAGGGTTCGGGGCAGCCCCAGCATTTT
CASSLVPPGQGSGQPQHF
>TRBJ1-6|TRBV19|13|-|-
TGTGCCAGTAAACATCTAGATAATTCACCCCTCCACTTT
CASKHLDNSPLHF
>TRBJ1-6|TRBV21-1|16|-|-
TGTGCCAGCAGCAAAGTACCGGGGGGCGTTGGGTCACCCCTCCACTTT
CASSKVPGGVGSPLHF
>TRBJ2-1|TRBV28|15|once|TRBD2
TGTGCCAGCAGTTGGGGCGGGAGCTCCTACAATGAGCAGTTCTTC
CASSWGGSSYNEQFF
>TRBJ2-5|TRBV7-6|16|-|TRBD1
TGTGCCAGCAGCTTAGTGTCGACAGGGGGCCAAGAGACCCAGTACTTC
CASSLVSTGGQETQYF
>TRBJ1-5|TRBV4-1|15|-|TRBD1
TGCGCCAGCAGCCAAGGACAGGGTGGGAATCAGCCCCAGCATTTT
CASSQGQGGNQPQHF
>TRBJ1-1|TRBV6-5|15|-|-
TGTGCCAGCAGGAAGATTGACACTTCCAACACTGAAGCTTTCTTT
CASRKIDTSNTEAFF
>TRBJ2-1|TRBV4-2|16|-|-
TGTGCCAGCAGCCAAGATTTTAGCGGCTCCTACAATGAGCAGTTCTTC
CASSQDFSGSYNEQFF
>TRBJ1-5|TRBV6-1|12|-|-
TGTGCCAGCAGTGATGTCAGGCAGCCCCAGCATTTT
CASSDVRQPQHF
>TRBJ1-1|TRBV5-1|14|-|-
TGCGCCAGCAGCTTTTCGCAGGGATCCCCTGAAGCTTTCTTT
CASSFSQGSPEAFF
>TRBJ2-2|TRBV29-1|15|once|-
TGCAGCGCCACGGGAGGCAATTACAGGGCCGGGGAGCTGTTTTTT
CSATGGNYRAGELFF
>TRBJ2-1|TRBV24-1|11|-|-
TGTGCCACCAGTGCGGGAGAAGAGCAGTTCTTC
CATSAGEEQFF
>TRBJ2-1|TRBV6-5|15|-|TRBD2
TGTGCCAGCACCGCTACTAGCGACTCCTACAATGAGCAGTTCTTC
CASTATSDSYNEQFF
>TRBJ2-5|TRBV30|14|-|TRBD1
TGTGCCTGGAGTACTGGGACAGGCTCAGAGACCCAGTACTTC
CAWSTGTGSETQYF
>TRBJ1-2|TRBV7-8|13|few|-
TGTGCCAGCAGCTTAACCCTAAACTATGGCTACACCTTC
CASSLTLNYGYTF
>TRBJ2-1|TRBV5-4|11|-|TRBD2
TGTGCCAGCAGCGGGGGGGGTGAGCAGTTCTTC
CASSGGGEQFF
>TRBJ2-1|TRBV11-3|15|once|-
TGTGCCAGCAGCCCCCGGGGGTTCTCCTACAATGAGCAGTTCTTC
CASSPRGFSYNEQFF
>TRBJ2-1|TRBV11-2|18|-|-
TGTGCCAGCAGCCCCAATCCCCGGGGGGCTTCTGTTTTCAATGAGCAGTTCTTC
CASSPNPRGASVFNEQFF
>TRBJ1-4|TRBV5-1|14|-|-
TGTGCCAGCAGCTTGGCGGGGATTAATGAAAAACTGTTTTTT
CASSLAGINEKLFF
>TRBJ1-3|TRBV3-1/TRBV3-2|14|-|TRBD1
TGTGCCAGCAGCCACCTGACAGGGGGAAACACCATATATTTT
CASSHLTGGNTIYF
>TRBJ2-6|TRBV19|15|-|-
TGTGCCAGTAGTCCTACAGGGTCAGGGGCCAACGTCCTGACTTTC
CASSPTGSGANVLTF
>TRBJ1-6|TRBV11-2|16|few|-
TGTGCCAGCAGCTTACAGGGCAGGGGCAGAAATTCACCCCTCCACTTT
CASSLQGRGRNSPLHF
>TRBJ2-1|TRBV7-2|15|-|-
TGTGCCAGCAGCTTAGGGGAGACTACCTACAATGAGCAGTTCTTC
CASSLGETTYNEQFF
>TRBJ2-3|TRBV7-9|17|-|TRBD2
TGTGCCAGCAGCTTACAAAGCGGGGGGCCGAGCACAGATACGCAGTATTTT
CASSLQSGGPSTDTQYF
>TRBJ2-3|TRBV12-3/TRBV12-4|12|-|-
TGTGCCAGCACCCAGGGCACAGATACGCAGTATTTT
CASTQGTDTQYF
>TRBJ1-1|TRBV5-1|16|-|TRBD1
TGTGCCAGCAGCTCCGGGACAGGGGGATTGAACACTGAAGCTTTCTTT
CASSSGTGGLNTEAFF
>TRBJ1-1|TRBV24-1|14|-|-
TGTGCCACCAGGGGCAAAACAGGGACCACTGAAGCTTTCTTT
CATRGKTGTTEAFF
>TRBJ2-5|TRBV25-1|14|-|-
TGTGCCAGCAGTGAATTGACAGAACAAGAGACCCAGTACTTC
CASSELTEQETQYF
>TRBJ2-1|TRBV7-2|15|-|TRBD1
TGTGCCAGCAGCTCCGACAGGGCCACTTACAATGAGCAGTTCTTC
CASSSDRATYNEQFF
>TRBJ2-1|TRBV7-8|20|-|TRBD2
TGTGCCAGCAGCAAATACGGACTAGCGGGAGGGCCAGTTTTACACTATGAGCAGTTCTTC
CASSKYGLAGGPVLHYEQFF
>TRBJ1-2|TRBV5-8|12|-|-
TGTGCCACCCGGCCGAGGCTCTATGGCTACACCTTC
CATRPRLYGYTF
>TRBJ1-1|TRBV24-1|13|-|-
TGTGCCACCATGCAGCGGGGGAACACTGAAGCTTTCTTT
CATMQRGNTEAFF
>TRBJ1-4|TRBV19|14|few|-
TGTGCCAGTAGTATAACTGGGGGGGCTGAAAAACTGTTTTTT
CASSITGGAEKLFF
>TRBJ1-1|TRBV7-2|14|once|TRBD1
TGTGCCAGCAGGACCGGGACAGCGAACACTGAAGCTTTCTTT
CASRTGTANTEAFF
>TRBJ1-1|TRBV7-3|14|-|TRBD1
TGTGCCAGCAGCTCCGGGACAGGGGGATCGGGAGCTTTCTTT
CASSSGTGGSGAFF
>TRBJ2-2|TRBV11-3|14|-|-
TGTGCCAGCAGCTTAGTGACTGACACCGGGGAGCTGTTTTTT
CASSLVTDTGELFF
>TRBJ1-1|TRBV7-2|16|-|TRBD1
TGTGCCAGCAGCCCCCTGGGGGGGACAGGTTGGACTGAAGCTTTCTTT
CASSPLGGTGWTEAFF
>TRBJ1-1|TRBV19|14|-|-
TGTGCCAGTAGTCGTGGCAGATTGAACACTGAAGCTTTCTTT
CASSRGRLNTEAFF
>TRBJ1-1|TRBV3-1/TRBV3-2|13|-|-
TGTGCCAGCAGCCAAGCGCCAGTTCAAGAAGCTTTCTTT
CASSQAPVQEAFF